These 3 T cell receptor beta chains were sequenced from one sample in a study of OX40 agonist ivuxolimab in advanced cancers. Sequencing was performed with immunoSEQ multiplex PCR; in TCRdb, only in-frame clones are kept and a portion is missing. The top ten clones hold 3% to 3.5% of a sample with tens of thousands of clones, around four fifths of them seen once. This specimen was CD4+ or CD8+ T cells sorted from blood, taken in a trial of the OX40 agonist ivuxolimab. The receptors were gathered from an adult with an advanced solid tumor such as melanoma, head and neck, liver or kidney cancer.

In this sample, this clone turned up once. The rearrangement links TRBV7-3 to TRBJ2-1; 13 bases align to TRBD2. This CDR3 has 15 residues. J gave up 10 bases and V 5 bases, and 8 bases lay outside the gene matches. Per the germline V gene, CDR1 is SGHTA and CDR2 is FQGTGA. The CDR3 sequence: CASSPGLAGAGEQFF. In DNA form, the CDR3 reads TGTGCCAGCAGCCCCGGACTAGCGGGGGCGGGAGAGCAGTTCTTC.

Note on this clone: Compared with germline, one end of the junction differs, possibly owing to a read error. The V gene is TRBV7-7, the J gene TRBJ2-1, with TRBD2 matching over 8 bases. The CDR3 runs 14 residues. Germline V lookup: CDR1 SSHAT, CDR2 FNYEAQ (reference sequence). CDR3 residues: CASSPGTRTGEQFF. The CDR3 DNA reads TGTGCTAGCAGCCCAGGGACTAGGACGGGGGAGCAGTTCTTC.

In its sample, this clone was seen once. The chain joins TRBV7-6 to TRBJ2-1; 9 bases align to TRBD1. CDR3 size: 17 residues. Germline lookup yields CDR1 SGHVS and CDR2 FNYEAQ. The junction had 16 bases not matched to a gene; V was cut back by 4 bases and J by 9 bases. This chain's CDR3 is CASSSTGTGSRAGEQFF. The CDR3 nucleotides read TGTGCCAGCAGCTCGACCGGGACAGGGTCTCGGGCCGGTGAGCAGTTCTTC.